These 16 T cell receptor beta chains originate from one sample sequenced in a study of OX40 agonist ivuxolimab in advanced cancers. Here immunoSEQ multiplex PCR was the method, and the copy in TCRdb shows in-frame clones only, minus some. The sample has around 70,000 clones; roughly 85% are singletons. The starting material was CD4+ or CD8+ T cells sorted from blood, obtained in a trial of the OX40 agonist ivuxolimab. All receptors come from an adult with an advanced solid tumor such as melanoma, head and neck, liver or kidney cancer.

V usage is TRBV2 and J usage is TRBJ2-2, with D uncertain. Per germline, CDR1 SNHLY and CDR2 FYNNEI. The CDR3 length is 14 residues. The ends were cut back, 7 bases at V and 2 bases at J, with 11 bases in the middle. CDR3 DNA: TGTGCCAGCACGCTTAGCCTAAACACCGGGGAGCTGTTTTTT. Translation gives CASTLSLNTGELFF. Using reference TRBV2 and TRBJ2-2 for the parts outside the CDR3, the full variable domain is EPEVTQTPSHQVTQMGQEVILRCVPISNHLYFYWYRQILGQKVEFLVSFYNNEISEKSEIFDDQFSVERPDGSNFTLKIRSTKLEDSAMYFCASTLSLNTGELFFGEGSRLTVL.

This CDR3 reads CASSQWQKETQYF. CDR3 DNA: TGCGCCAGCAGCCAGTGGCAGAAAGAGACCCAGTACTTC. The chain links TRBV4-1 to TRBJ2-5; D not resolved. CDR3 length: 13 residues. The germline gives CDR1 MGHRA, CDR2 YSYEKL. Trimming shortened V by 3 bases and J by 3 bases, and 8 bases separated the two germline ends.

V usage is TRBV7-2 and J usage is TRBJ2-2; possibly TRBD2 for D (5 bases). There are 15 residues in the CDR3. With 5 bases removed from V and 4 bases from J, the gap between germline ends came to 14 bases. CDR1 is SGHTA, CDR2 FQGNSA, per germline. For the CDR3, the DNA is TGTGCCAGCAGCCCCCTCTCTCGGGGCACCGGGGAGCTGTTTTTT. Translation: CASSPLSRGTGELFF.

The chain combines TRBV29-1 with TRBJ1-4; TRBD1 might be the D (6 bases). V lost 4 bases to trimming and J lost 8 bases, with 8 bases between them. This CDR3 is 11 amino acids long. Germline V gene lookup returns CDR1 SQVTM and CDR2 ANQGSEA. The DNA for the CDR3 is TGCAGCGTTGGAAGGGGGGAAAAACTGTTTTTT. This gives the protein CSVGRGEKLFF.

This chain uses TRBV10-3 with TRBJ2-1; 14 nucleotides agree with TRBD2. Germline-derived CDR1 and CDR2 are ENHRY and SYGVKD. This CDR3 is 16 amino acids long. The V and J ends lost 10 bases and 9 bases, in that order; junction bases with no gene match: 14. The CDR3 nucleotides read TGTGCCACTGGGACTAGCGGGGGTAACTTAATCGTTGAGCAGTTCTTC. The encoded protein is CATGTSGGNLIVEQFF.

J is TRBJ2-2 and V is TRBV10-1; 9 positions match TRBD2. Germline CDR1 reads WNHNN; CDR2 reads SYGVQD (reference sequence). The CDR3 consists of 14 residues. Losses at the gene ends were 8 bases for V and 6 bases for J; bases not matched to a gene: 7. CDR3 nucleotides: TGCGCCAGCGCCGCTAGCGGGATGGCCGGGGAGCTGTTTTTT. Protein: CASAASGMAGELFF.

CDR3 bases: TGTGCCAGCACCCCCCTAGGGGGTCAGCCCCAGCATTTT. Protein sequence: CASTPLGGQPQHF. The chain recombines TRBV27 with TRBJ1-5, with TRBD1 as a possible D gene (6 bases). The germline CDR1 and CDR2 sequences are MNHEY and SMNVEV (reference sequence). Trimming cost V 7 bases and J 6 bases, with 13 bases left between them. CDR3 size: 13 residues.

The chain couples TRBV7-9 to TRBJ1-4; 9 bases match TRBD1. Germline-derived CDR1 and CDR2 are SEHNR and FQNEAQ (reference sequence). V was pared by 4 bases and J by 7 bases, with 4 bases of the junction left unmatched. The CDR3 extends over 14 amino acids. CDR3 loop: CASSSGTGPEKLFF. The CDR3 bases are TGTGCCAGCAGCTCCGGGACAGGGCCTGAAAAACTGTTTTTT.

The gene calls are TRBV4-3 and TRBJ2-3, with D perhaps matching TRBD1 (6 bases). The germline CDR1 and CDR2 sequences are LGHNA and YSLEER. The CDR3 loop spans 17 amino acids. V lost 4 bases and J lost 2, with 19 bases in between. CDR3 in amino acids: CASSLGHRIPLTDTQYF. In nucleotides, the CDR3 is TGCGCCAGCAGCCTGGGACACCGGATACCCCTCACAGATACGCAGTATTTT.

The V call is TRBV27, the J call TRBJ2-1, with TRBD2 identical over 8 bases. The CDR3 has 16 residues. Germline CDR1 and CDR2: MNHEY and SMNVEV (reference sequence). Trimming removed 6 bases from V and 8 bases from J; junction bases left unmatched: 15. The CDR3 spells CASSPLPASGSHEQFF. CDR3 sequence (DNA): TGTGCCAGCAGCCCTCTTCCGGCCAGCGGGAGTCATGAGCAGTTCTTC.

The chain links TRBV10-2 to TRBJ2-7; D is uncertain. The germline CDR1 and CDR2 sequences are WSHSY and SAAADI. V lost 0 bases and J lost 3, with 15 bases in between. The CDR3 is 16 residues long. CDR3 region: CASSESWARVSYEQYF. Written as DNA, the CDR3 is TGCGCCAGCAGTGAGTCGTGGGCAAGGGTGAGCTACGAGCAGTACTTC.

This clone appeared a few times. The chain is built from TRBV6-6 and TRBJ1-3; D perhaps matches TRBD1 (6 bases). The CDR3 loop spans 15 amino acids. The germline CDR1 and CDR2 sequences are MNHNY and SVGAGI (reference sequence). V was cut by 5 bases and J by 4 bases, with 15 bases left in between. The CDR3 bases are TGTGCCAGCAGTCCGACGCTGACAGGAGGAAACACCATATATTTT. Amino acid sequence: CASSPTLTGGNTIYF.

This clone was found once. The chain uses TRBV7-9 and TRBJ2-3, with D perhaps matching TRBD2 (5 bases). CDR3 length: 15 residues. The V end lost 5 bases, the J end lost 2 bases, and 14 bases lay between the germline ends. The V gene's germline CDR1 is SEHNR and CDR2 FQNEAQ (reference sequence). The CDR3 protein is CASSSWTRYTDTQYF. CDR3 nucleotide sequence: TGTGCCAGCAGCAGCTGGACTCGTTACACAGATACGCAGTATTTT.

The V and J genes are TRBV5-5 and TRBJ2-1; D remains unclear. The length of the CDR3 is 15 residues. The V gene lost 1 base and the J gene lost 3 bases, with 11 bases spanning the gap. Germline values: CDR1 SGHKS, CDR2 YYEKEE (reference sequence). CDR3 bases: TGTGCCAGCAGCTTGCAGTTCACGGGCTACAATGAGCAGTTCTTC. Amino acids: CASSLQFTGYNEQFF.

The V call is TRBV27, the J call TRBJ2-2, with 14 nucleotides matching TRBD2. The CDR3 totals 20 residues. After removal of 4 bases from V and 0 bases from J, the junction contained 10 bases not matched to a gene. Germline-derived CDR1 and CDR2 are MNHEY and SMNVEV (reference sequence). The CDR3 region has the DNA TGTGCCAGCAGTTCACGACTAGCGGGGGGGTCCCCCACGAACACCGGGGAGCTGTTTTTT. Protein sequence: CASSSRLAGGSPTNTGELFF.

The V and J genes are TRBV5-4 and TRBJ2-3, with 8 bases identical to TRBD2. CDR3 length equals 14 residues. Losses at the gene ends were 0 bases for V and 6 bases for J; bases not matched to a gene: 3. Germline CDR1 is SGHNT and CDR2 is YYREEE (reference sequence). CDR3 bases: TGTGCCAGCAGCTTGGCCGGGGGGGCCGATACGCAGTATTTT. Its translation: CASSLAGGADTQYF.